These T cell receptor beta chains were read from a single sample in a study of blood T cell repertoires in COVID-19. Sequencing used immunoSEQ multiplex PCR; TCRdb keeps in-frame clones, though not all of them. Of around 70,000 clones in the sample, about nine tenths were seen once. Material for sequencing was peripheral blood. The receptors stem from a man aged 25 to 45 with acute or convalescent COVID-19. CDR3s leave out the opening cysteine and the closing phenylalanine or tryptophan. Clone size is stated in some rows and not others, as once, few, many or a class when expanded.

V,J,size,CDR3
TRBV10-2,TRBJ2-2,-,ASSPQGNAGELF
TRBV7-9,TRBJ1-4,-,ASSLVVVSTGNEKLF
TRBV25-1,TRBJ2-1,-,ASSARQVAEQF
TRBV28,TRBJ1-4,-,ASRPTGTSEKLF
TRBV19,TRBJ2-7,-,ASSRSGEFYEQY
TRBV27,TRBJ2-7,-,ASSSQGSPYEQY
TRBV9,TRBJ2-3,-,ASSATGGFVDTQY
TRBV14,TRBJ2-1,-,ASSQDRLAGGYNEQF
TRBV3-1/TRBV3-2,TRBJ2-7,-,ASRRSTSGIYEQY
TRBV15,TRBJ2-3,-,ATSRDVGGMEDTQY
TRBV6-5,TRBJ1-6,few,ASSYKGQGSSPLH
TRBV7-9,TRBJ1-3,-,ASTFQQGRGNTIY
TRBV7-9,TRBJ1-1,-,ASVGRVGDTEAF
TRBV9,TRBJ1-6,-,ASSVLGVNSPLH
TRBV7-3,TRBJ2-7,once,ASSPGRASAYEQY
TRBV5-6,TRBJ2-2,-,ASSLLAGYTGELF
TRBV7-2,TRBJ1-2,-,ASSFRGRNYGYT
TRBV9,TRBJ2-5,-,ASSPGTGGSETQY
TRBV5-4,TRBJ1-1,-,ASGSQARGTEAF
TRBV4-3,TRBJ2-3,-,ASSQSTGQGTDTQY
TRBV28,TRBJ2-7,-,ASLTVAGDGDEQY
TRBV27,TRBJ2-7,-,ASSLYGVGTYEQY
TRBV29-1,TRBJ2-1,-,SAGLAGFTSYNEQF
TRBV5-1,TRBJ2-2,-,ASSLPQTGELF
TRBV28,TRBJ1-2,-,ASSFKGGQGLYGYT
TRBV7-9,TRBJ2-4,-,ASSLVTGPGIQY
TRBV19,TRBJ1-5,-,ASTRGDQPQH
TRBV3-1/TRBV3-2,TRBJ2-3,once,ASSQRTRSSTDTQY